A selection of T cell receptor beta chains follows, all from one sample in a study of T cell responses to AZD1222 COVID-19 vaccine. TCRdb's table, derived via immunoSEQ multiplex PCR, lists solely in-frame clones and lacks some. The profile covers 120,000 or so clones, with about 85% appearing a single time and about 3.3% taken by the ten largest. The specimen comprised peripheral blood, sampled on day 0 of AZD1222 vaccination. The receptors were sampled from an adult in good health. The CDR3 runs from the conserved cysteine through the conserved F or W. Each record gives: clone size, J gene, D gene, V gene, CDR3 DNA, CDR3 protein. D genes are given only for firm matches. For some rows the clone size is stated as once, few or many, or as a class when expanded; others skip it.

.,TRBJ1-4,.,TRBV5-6,TGTGCCAGCAGCTTTTATGGGGCTAATGAAAAACTGTTTTTT,CASSFYGANEKLFF
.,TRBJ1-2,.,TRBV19,TGTGCCAGTAGTCCTCGGCGGATGACTAACTATGGCTACACCTTC,CASSPRRMTNYGYTF
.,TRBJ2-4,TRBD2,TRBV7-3,TGTGCCAGCAGCTCCACATTAGCGGGGGAACTAGCCAAAAACATTCAGTACTTC,CASSSTLAGELAKNIQYF
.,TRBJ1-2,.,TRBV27,TGTGCCAGCAGCAGGGCAGGCTATGGCTACACCTTC,CASSRAGYGYTF
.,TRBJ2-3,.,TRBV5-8,TGTGCCAGCAGCCGTGGACAGACGGGCCCCACAGATACGCAGTATTTT,CASSRGQTGPTDTQYF
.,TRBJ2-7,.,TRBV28,TGTGCCAGCAGTTTAAGGCAGCTCGAGCAGTACTTC,CASSLRQLEQYF
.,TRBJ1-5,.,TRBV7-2,TGTGCCAGCAGCTTAGTTCGGGGTGGCAATCAGCCCCAGCATTTT,CASSLVRGGNQPQHF
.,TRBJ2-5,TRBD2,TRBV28,TGTGCGGGAGGGACTAGCGGGACCGGCGAGGTAGAGACCCAGTACTTC,CAGGTSGTGEVETQYF
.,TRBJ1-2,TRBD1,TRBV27,TGTGCCAGCAGTGCGGGACAGCACATCTATGGCTACACCTTC,CASSAGQHIYGYTF
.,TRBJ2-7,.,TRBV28,TGTGCCAGCAGACCGGGAGGGGGCCCCACCTACGAGCAGTACTTC,CASRPGGGPTYEQYF
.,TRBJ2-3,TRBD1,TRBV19,TGTGCCAGTAGCCTAGGACTGGACAGGGTATACGATACGCAGTATTTT,CASSLGLDRVYDTQYF
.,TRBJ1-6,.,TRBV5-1,TGCGCCAGCAGCCCTGGAGGGGGACAATCGGATTCACCCCTCCACTTT,CASSPGGGQSDSPLHF
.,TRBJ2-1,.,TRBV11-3,TGTGCCAGCAGCTTAGATTGGAGCGGTGAGCAGTTCTTC,CASSLDWSGEQFF
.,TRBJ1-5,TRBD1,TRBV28,TGTGCCAGCACGCAAGGGACAGGCCATCAGCCCCAGCATTTT,CASTQGTGHQPQHF
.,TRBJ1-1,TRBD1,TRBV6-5,TGTGCCAGCAGAATTGACAGGGCTGATCGCGAAGCTTTCTTT,CASRIDRADREAFF
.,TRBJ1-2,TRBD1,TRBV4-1,TGCGCCAGCAGCCAAGGCGGGACAGGGGAAAGAGTCAATGGCTACACCTTC,CASSQGGTGERVNGYTF
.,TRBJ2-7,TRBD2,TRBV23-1,TGCGCCAGCAGTCAATCACGGGGGGTAGGGTACTTC,CASSQSRGVGYF
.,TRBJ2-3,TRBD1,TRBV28,TGTGCCGGCCAAGGGGGCCGCACAGATACGCAGTATTTT,CAGQGGRTDTQYF
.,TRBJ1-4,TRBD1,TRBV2,TGTGCCAGCAGCTCGGACAGGGGGCTTGCTAATGAAAAACTGTTTTTT,CASSSDRGLANEKLFF
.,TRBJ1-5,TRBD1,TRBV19,TGTGCCAGTAAGGGACAGGGGGCTTCCTATAGCAATCAGCCCCAGCATTTT,CASKGQGASYSNQPQHF
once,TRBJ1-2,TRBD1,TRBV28,TGTGCCAGCCTCTACCCTGCCGGGACAGGATCAACGTACACCTTC,CASLYPAGTGSTYTF
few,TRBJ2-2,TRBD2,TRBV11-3,TGTGCCAGCAGCTTAGGTTCTAGCGGGAGTCTTTGGGACACCGGGGAGCTGTTTTTT,CASSLGSSGSLWDTGELFF
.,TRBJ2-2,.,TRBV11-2,TGTGCCAGCAGCTTGAGGGCCCTTAACACCGGGGAGCTGTTTTTT,CASSLRALNTGELFF
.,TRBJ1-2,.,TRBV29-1,TGCAGCGTTGATGTGGAATATGGCTACACCTTC,CSVDVEYGYTF
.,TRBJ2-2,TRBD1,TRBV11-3,TGTGCCAGCAGCTTAAGCCAGGGGGCCGGGGAGCTGTTTTTT,CASSLSQGAGELFF
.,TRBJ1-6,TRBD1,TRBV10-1,TGCGCCAGCGGAGGACAGGCTAATTCACCCCTCCACTTT,CASGGQANSPLHF
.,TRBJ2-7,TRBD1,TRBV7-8,TGTGCCAGCAGCCTCGAAGGGGGCAGGTACGAGCAGTACTTC,CASSLEGGRYEQYF
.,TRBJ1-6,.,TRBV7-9,TGTGCCAGCAGCCAAGGTCAGGGGTTCTATAATTCACCCCTCCACTTT,CASSQGQGFYNSPLHF
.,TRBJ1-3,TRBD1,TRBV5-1,TGCGCCAGCAGCTTGGGACAGGGCGTCTCTGGAAACACCATATATTTT,CASSLGQGVSGNTIYF
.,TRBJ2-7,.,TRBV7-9,TGTGCCAGCAGTTTAGGGGGAAACGGAGACTACGAGCAGTACTTC,CASSLGGNGDYEQYF
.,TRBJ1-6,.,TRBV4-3,TGCGCCAGCAGCCGCTTGGGTGGGTCGAGCTTTTCACCCCTCCACTTT,CASSRLGGSSFSPLHF
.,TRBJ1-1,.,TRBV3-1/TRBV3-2,TGTGCCAGCAGCCAAGGGATCCGGAACACTGAAGCTTTCTTT,CASSQGIRNTEAFF
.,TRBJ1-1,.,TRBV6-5,TGTGCCAGCAATGTATACCGGGCCAACCCTACTGAAGCTTTCTTT,CASNVYRANPTEAFF
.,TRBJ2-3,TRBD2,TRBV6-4,TGTGCCAGCAGTCTCCAAGCGGGGGGCGCAGATACGCAGTATTTT,CASSLQAGGADTQYF
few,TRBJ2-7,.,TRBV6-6,TGTGCCAGCAGTTCTCCCCGGGGGAACTCCTACGAGCAGTACTTC,CASSSPRGNSYEQYF
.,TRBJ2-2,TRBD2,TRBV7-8,TGTGCCAGCAGCCGAGCATTTAGCGGGGACACCGGGGAGCTGTTTTTT,CASSRAFSGDTGELFF
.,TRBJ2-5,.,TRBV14,TGTGCCAGCAGCCAAGGGCAGTTAAAGACCCAGTACTTC,CASSQGQLKTQYF
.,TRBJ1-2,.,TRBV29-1,TGCAGCGTTCTAGGGTCCGATCGACCGCTAGGCTATGGCTACACCTTC,CSVLGSDRPLGYGYTF
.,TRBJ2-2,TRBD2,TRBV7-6,TGTGCCAGCAGCTTAACTACTAGCGGCGACACCGGGGAGCTGTTTTTT,CASSLTTSGDTGELFF
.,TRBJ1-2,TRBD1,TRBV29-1,TGCAGCGTACAGACAGGGGGCTATGGCTACACCTTC,CSVQTGGYGYTF
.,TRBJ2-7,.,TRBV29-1,TGCAGCGCTCGACAGGCCGAGGGGGGAGAGCAGTACTTC,CSARQAEGGEQYF